These T cell receptor beta chains were read from a single sample in a study of tumor-infiltrating lymphocytes in primary liver carcinoma. TCRdb itself ran the multiplex PCR reads through MiXCR, one entry per CDR3 protein. The sample includes roughly 100,000 distinct CDR3 sequences, about 70% of them seen just once. Specimen: liver tumor tissue from sampling region 5. These receptor sequences come from a woman aged 60 to 75 with primary liver carcinoma and hepatitis B virus infection. The CDR3 runs from the conserved cysteine through the conserved F or W. D genes are given only for firm matches. Rows give clone size only sometimes, using once, few, many, or a class for an expanded clone.

TRBJ1-3,many,TRBV29-1,NA,TGCAGCCATACCTCTGAGGGGGACACCATATATTTT,CSHTSEGDTIYF
TRBJ2-1,many,TRBV2,TRBD2,TGTGCCAGCAGCGAAAGGACTAGCGGGAGCGATGAGCAGTTCTTC,CASSERTSGSDEQFF
TRBJ2-7,once,TRBV7-3,NA,TGTGCCAGCAGTCCTGGACTAACCCCCTTGACCGAGCAGTACTTC,CASSPGLTPLTEQYF
TRBJ2-7,NA,TRBV6-1,TRBD2,TGTGCCAGCAGGGCTAGCGGGGTGAACTACGAGCAGTACTTC,CASRASGVNYEQYF
TRBJ2-2,NA,TRBV7-9,NA,TGTGCCAGCAGCTTATACACGGGAAGCATCGGGGAGCTGTTTTTT,CASSLYTGSIGELFF
TRBJ2-7,NA,TRBV18,NA,TGTGCCAGTTCACGGACTCCTGATTCCTACGAGCAGTACTTC,CASSRTPDSYEQYF
TRBJ2-5,NA,TRBV20-1,TRBD2,TGCAGTGCTTGGGGACTAGCGACACAAGAGACCCAGTACTTC,CSAWGLATQETQYF
TRBJ2-7,NA,TRBV11-2,TRBD1,TGTGCCTGCGGCTACCGGGACAGCCCCTACGAGCAGTACTTC,CACGYRDSPYEQYF
TRBJ1-3,NA,TRBV12-3/TRBV12-4,NA,TGTGCCAGCAGTTTCCCCGGGGTCAGGGAGGGTAACACCATATATTTT,CASSFPGVREGNTIYF
TRBJ2-1,NA,TRBV11-3,NA,TGTGCCATGAGCTTAGGAACTAGCAGGAAGCTTGAGCAGTTCTTC,CAMSLGTSRKLEQFF
TRBJ2-3,NA,TRBV11-2,NA,TGTGCCAGCAACACCGGATTACCCACAGATACGCAGTATTTT,CASNTGLPTDTQYF
TRBJ2-5,once,TRBV11-2,NA,TGTACCAGCAGCTTAAGGCCAGCGGAACAGGAGACCCAGTACTTC,CTSSLRPAEQETQYF
TRBJ2-7,NA,TRBV11-3,NA,TGTGCCAGCAGCTCGAGCTACGGGCAGTACTTC,CASSSSYGQYF
TRBJ2-1,NA,TRBV4-2,NA,TGTGCCAGCAGACAAAACGATGGGCTAGCTGAAAATGAGCAGTTCTTC,CASRQNDGLAENEQFF
TRBJ1-1,NA,TRBV5-5,NA,TGTGCCAGCAGCTATTCTGGACCGACTGAAGCTTTCTTT,CASSYSGPTEAFF
TRBJ2-1,once,TRBV6-1,NA,TGTACCAGCAGTGAAATGGATTACAATGAGCAGTTCTTC,CTSSEMDYNEQFF
TRBJ2-4,NA,TRBV7-9,NA,TGTCCCAGCAGCTTTGTGGAAACCATTCAGTACTTC,CPSSFVETIQYF
TRBJ2-3,NA,TRBV6-4,NA,TGTGCCAGCAGTGCTGGTGTTTCCAGCACAGATACGCAGTATTTT,CASSAGVSSTDTQYF
TRBJ2-5,NA,TRBV5-1,TRBD1,TGTGCCAGCAGCTTGTTATTCCACGGGACAGGAGGGAAGACCCAGTACTTC,CASSLLFHGTGGKTQYF
TRBJ2-1,NA,TRBV11-2,NA,TGTGCCAGCAGCTTAGCCCACGGGCAGGGGTACAGGGCTGAGCAGTTCTTC,CASSLAHGQGYRAEQFF
TRBJ2-4,NA,TRBV4-2,NA,NA,CANSQESPSERVGPGNIRYF
TRBJ2-1,many,TRBV12-5,TRBD2,TGTGCTAGTGGTCCGTGGGGAGGAGCGGGATTCCACAATGAGCAGTTCTTC,CASGPWGGAGFHNEQFF
TRBJ1-1,many,TRBV7-8,NA,TGTGCCAGCAGCTTAGTTTTGGGGAACACTGAAGCTTTCTTT,CASSLVLGNTEAFF
TRBJ2-5,NA,TRBV6-2/TRBV6-3,NA,TGTGCCAGCACGATATCCAGGACACCTCAAGAGATCCAGTACTTC,CASTISRTPQEIQYF
TRBJ1-2,NA,TRBV20-1,NA,TGCAGTGCTACGAGGGCGCAGGTTGGCTACACCTTC,CSATRAQVGYTF
TRBJ2-7,NA,TRBV24-1,TRBD1,TGTGCCACCAGTTCACAGGGGTGCGAGCAGTACTTC,CATSSQGCEQYF
TRBJ2-7,many,TRBV29-1,TRBD2,TGCAGCGTTAGACTAGCGGGATCCGAGCAGTACTTC,CSVRLAGSEQYF
TRBJ2-1,medium-sized,TRBV6-5,TRBD2,TGTGCCAGCAGTTACTCGACTAGCGGGAGGGCCAATGAGCAGTTCTTC,CASSYSTSGRANEQFF
TRBJ1-2,NA,TRBV4-1,NA,TGCGCCAGCAGCCTGGACGGGAGCTACACCTTC,CASSLDGSYTF
TRBJ2-1,many,TRBV30,TRBD2,TGTGCCTGGAGTCCGGGACTAGCGGGCTACAATGAGCAGTTCTTC,CAWSPGLAGYNEQFF
TRBJ2-1,NA,TRBV11-2,TRBD2,TGTGCCAGCAGCAGGAGAGTAGTGGGAGGGTCGGGGGATGAGCAGTTCTTC,CASSRRVVGGSGDEQFF
TRBJ2-5,few,TRBV28,TRBD2,TGTGCCAGCAGCCCTGGGACTAGCGGGAGCTATAATCAAGAGACCCAGTACTTC,CASSPGTSGSYNQETQYF
TRBJ2-7,NA,TRBV11-2,TRBD2,TGTGCCGGCAGCGCCATTTCCCGACTAGTGGGAGGGCAGAGACCCTACGAGCAGTACTTC,CAGSAISRLVGGQRPYEQYF
TRBJ2-2,NA,TRBV11-3,NA,TGTGCCAGCAACTTAGATAGTAGGCTAGCAGTCACCGGGGAGCTGTTTTTT,CASNLDSRLAVTGELFF
TRBJ2-1,many,TRBV28,TRBD2,TGTGCCAGCAGTCACTTAGCGGGAGGCACATACAATGAGCAGTTCTTC,CASSHLAGGTYNEQFF
TRBJ2-1,NA,TRBV11-2,NA,TGTGCCAGCAGCTTGGCAGGGTTAAATGAGCGGTTCTTC,CASSLAGLNERFF
TRBJ2-3,NA,TRBV28,NA,TGTGCCAGCAGCCTTCCAGACGACAGCACAGATACGCAGTATTTT,CASSLPDDSTDTQYF